This T cell receptor beta chain is from a study of neurological immune-mediated disorders. The cDNA was synthesized by means of template-switch 5'RACE, which was carried out with 10-nucleotide random UMIs. TCRdb independently ran MiXCR on the 5' RACE reads; one entry per CDR3 protein. This sample carries tens of thousands of distinct CDR3 sequences, around a tenth of them seen once, and the ten largest clones take around 1.8%. Concerning this clonotype itself: A much bigger clone sits one base away, suggesting this may be a read error.

J gave up 7 bases and V 1 base, and 7 bases lay outside the gene matches. In germline, CDR1 is SGHAT, CDR2 FQNNGV. This CDR3 is 15 amino acids long. Preparation of the unsorted libraries drew on 2 million PBMCs stored at -80 C. The V and J genes are TRBV11-2 and TRBJ2-1; 7 bases line up with TRBD2. The receptor comes from a middle-aged man in good health. The sequenced material came from PBMCs. Here the CDR3 reads CASSLAGGRGNEQFF. CDR3 bases: TGTGCCAGCAGCTTAGCTGGCGGGAGAGGTAATGAGCAGTTCTTC.